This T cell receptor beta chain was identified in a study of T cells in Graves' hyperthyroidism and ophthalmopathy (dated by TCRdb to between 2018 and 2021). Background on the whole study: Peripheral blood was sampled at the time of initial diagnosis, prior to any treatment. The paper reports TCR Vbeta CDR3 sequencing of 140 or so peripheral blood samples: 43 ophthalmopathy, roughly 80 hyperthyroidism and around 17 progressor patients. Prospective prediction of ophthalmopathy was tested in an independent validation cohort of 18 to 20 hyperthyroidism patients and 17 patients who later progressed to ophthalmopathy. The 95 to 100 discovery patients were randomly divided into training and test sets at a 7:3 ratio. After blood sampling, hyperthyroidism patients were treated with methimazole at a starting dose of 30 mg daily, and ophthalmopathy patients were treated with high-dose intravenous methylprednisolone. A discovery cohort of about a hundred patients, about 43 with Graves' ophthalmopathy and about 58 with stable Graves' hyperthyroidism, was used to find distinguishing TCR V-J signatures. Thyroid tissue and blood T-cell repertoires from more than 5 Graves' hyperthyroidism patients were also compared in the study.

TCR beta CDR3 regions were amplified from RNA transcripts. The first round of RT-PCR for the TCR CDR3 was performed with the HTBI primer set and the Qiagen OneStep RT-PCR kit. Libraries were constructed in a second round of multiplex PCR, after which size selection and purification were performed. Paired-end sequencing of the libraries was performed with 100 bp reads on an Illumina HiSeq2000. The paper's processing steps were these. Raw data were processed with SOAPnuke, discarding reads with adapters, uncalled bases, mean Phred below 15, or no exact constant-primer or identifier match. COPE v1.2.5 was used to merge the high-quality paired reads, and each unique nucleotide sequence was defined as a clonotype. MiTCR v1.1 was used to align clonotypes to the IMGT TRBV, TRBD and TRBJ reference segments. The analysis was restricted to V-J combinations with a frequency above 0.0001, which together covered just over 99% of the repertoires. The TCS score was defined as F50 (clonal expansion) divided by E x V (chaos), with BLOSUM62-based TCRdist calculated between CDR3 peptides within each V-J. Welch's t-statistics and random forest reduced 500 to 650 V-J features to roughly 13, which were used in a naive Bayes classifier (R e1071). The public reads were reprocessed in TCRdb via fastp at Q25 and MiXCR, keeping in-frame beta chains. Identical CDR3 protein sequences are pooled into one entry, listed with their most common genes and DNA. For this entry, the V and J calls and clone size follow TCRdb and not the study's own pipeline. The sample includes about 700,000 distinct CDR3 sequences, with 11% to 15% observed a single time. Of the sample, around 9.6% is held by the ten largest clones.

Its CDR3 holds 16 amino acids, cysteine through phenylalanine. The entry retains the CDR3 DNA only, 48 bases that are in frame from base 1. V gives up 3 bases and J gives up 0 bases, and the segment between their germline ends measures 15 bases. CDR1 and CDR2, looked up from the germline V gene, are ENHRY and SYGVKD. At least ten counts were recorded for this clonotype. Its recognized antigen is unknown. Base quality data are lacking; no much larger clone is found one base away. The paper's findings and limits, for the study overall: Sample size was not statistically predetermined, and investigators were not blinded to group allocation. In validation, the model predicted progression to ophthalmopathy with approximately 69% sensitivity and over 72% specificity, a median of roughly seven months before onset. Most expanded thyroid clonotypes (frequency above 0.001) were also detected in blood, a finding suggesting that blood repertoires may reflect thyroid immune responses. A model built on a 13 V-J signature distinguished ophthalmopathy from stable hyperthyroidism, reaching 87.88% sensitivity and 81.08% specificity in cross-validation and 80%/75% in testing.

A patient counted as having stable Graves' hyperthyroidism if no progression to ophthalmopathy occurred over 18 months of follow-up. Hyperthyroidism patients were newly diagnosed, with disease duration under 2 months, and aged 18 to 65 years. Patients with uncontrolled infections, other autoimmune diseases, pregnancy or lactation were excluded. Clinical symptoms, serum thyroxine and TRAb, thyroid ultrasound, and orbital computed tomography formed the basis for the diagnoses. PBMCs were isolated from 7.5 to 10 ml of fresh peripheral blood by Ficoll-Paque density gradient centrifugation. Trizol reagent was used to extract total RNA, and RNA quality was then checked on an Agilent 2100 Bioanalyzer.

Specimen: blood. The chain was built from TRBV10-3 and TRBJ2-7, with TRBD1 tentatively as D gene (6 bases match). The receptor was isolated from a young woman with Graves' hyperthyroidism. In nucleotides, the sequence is TGTGCCATCAGTGAAGAGAGGGCAGGGGCCTCCTACGAGCAGTACTTC. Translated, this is CAISEERAGASYEQYF.